This T cell receptor beta chain is drawn from a study of cytomegalovirus exposure and HLA in healthy donors. Across the whole study: Unique TCR beta sequences numbering around 110 million came from around 180 million T cells in an earlier analysis.

Amplification used 60 Vbeta primers and 13 Jbeta primers. Here immunoSEQ multiplex PCR was the method, and the copy in TCRdb shows in-frame clones only, minus some. The sample yields around 210,000 clones, around 83% seen once. Looked up from germline, CDR1 is SGHDT and CDR2 is YYEEEE. With 0 bases removed from V and 6 bases from J, the gap between germline ends came to 18 bases. The CDR3 has 16 amino acids. The specimen was PBMCs. This TCR derives from a girl between 2 and 10 years old in good health and CMV-seronegative. The V and J genes are TRBV5-6 and TRBJ1-2; D is possibly TRBD1 (6 bases). CDR3 region: CASSLAGFLAGDGYTF. The CDR3 DNA sequence: TGTGCCAGCAGCTTGGCCGGTTTCTTGGCAGGGGATGGCTACACCTTC.